Here is one T cell receptor beta chain with its context. The clone's antigen remains unknown. No much larger clone is present one base from it, and per-base qualities are unavailable. The data are from a study of cytotoxic CD8 clonotypes in ibrutinib-treated CLL (dated by TCRdb to 2020 to 2023). Background on the whole study: The cohort had 11 relapsed/refractory and some 15 treatment-naive patients; 17 to 18 were IGHV unmutated. Of the 86 participants in the trial, roughly 25 had longitudinal samples available. Samples at response were collected after a median of about 11 months of treatment, with a range of roughly 6 to 40 months. Cryopreserved peripheral blood mononuclear cells were collected at three points: before therapy, at response, and at either sustained remission or disease progression. Every sample from remission and from progressive disease was obtained while the patients were still on ibrutinib. Partial responses were observed in some 24 patients and complete responses in 2; after a median follow-up of around 68 months, remission was maintained in approximately 14 patients and progression was observed in approximately 12. An average of about 250,000 productive templates and around 100,000 productive rearrangements was obtained per sample. What the study reported, not specific to this receptor: Clonality rose at ibrutinib response, remained stable during sustained remission, and dropped back toward baseline at progression. Baseline clonality exceeded that of age-matched healthy donors and correlated strongly with circulating CD8+ T-cell counts. Sampling times were not matched between sustained-remission and progressing patients, and lymph node repertoires were not studied. Public clonotypes were rare and either shrank or stayed stable during treatment, and the rise in clonality at ibrutinib response reflected expansion of private clonotypes.

The sample's time point, from its label and the paper: 20 to 30 months on ibrutinib. For TCR beta library preparation, roughly 2.2 micrograms of genomic DNA were isolated from cryopreserved PBMCs. Longitudinal blood samples from CLL patients on ibrutinib monotherapy were analyzed using high-throughput TCR beta sequencing. The patients took part in an open-label, single-center phase 2 trial of ibrutinib monotherapy. As encoded in the germline V gene, CDR1 is MNHNS while CDR2 is SASEGT. Compared with germline, V lacks 4 bases and J lacks 6 bases; bases without a gene match: 10. The CDR3 runs 16 amino acids, cysteine and phenylalanine included. Only the CDR3 DNA stays, 48 bases, in frame from base 1. The goal of deep resolution MiSeq sequencing was a depth between 1 in 1 million and 1 in 200,000 T cells, and coverage averaged 10x per clonotype. The immunoSEQ hsTCRB Kit was used to generate TCR beta libraries. Per the source publication's procedure: The data were analyzed with ImmunoSEQ Analyzer and ImmunoSEQ Data Assistant, and V, D and J gene assignments followed IMGT definitions. Clonality, with values ranging from 0 to 1, was calculated as one minus the normalized Shannon entropy of productive rearrangement frequencies. Only overrepresented clonotypes making up at least 0.05% of the repertoire of each patient were included in the public clonotype analysis. Repertoires from about a dozen age-matched healthy donors in immuneACCESS were used as clonality controls. In its TCRdb copy, this immuneACCESS table keeps in-frame sequences only and misses some clones. Where compared with another copy, unresolved V genes explain less than half of these, and the others have no known cause. V, J and clone size are those of that table, while D and trimming were read from the DNA. The sample table lists around 29,000 clones, more than 60% of them with a count of one. The top ten hold 45% to 65% of the sample.

This clonotype was obtained from a human donor with chronic lymphocytic leukemia. The source material was PBMCs, sampled after 24 months of ibrutinib treatment. The sequence links TRBV6-1 to TRBJ2-7; 12 middle bases align to TRBD2. The bases are TGTGCCAGCAGTGGACTAGCGGGGGTCTCGAGGAGCGAGCAGTACTTC. It codes for CASSGLAGVSRSEQYF.